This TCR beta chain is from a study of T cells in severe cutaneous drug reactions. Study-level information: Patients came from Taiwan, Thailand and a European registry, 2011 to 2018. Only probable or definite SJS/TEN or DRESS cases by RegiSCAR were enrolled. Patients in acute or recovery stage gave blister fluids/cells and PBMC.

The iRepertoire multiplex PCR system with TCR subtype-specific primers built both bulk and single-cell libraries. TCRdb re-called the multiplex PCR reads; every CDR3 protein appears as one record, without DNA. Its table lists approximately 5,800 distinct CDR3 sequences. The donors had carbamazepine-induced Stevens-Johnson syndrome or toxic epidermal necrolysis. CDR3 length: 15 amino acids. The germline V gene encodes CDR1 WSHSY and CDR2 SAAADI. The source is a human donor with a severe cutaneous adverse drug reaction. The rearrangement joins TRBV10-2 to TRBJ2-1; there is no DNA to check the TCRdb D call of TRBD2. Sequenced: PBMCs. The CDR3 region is CASSEGGRMYNEQFF.